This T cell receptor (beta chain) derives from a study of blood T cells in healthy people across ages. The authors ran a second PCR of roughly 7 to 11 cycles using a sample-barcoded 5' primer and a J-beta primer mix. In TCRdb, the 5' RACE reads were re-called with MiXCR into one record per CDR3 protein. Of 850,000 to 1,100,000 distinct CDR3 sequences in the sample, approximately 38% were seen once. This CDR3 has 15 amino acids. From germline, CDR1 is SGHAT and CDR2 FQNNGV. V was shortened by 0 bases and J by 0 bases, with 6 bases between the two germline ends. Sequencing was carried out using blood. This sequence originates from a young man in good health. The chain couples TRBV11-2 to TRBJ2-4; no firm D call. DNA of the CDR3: TGTGCCAGCAGCTTAGATGTACTAGCCAAAAACATTCAGTACTTC. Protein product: CASSLDVLAKNIQYF.